This T cell receptor (beta chain) comes out of a study of post-analysis software for immune sequencing data. Study in general: Several disease courses (relapsing-remitting, secondary progressive and progressive-relapsing) of multiple sclerosis were included. Whole-study results and caveats: Those samples that were prepared in the same batch co-clustered strongly by F measure. Four to six TRBV segments were significantly more frequent in patients than in controls. TRBV5-6, TRBV5-1 and TRBV20-1 were among these segments. There was significantly lower normalized Chao1 diversity in multiple sclerosis patients than in controls.

Germline assignment: CDR1 MGHRA and CDR2 YSYEKL. This CDR3 region has 16 residues. The junction had 10 bases not matched to a gene; V was cut back by 4 bases and J by 4 bases. Researchers reported that TCR beta cDNA libraries carried unique molecular identifiers. MiXCR was run by TCRdb on the PCR reads, yielding one entry per CDR3 protein. The sample has hundreds of thousands of distinct CDR3 sequences, 30% seen once; the top ten hold around 0.56%. As for this clonotype: The antigen is unknown.

V usage is TRBV4-1 and J usage is TRBJ2-3; 8 nucleotides align to TRBD2. The material sequenced was blood. The sequence was collected from a girl aged 5-17 years with multiple sclerosis. The CDR3 bases are TGCGCCAGCAGCCCCCCAGCGGGAGATTGGTCAGATACGCAGTATTTT. It is translated as CASSPPAGDWSDTQYF.